This T cell receptor beta chain comes out of a study of regulatory T cells in long-lasting Graves disease. General study points: The persistent group shared 3,000 or so public clonotypes, more than the 850 to 1,000 shared by new patients.

TCR beta libraries were built with iRepertoire HTBI primers and Arm-PCR of CDR3 regions. TCRdb re-derived calls from the multiplex PCR reads in MiXCR, one entry per CDR3 protein. The sample holds about 450,000 distinct CDR3 sequences, less than 25% seen once. Documented time point: persistent/refractory GD, antithyroid drugs over 5 years with positive TRAb. PBMC RNA served as the TCR library source. Trimming removed 3 bases at V and 7 bases at J, with 15 bases between. The CDR3 consists of 14 residues. This clonotype was seen at least ten times. What it recognizes is unknown. This receptor was taken from a female donor with Graves disease. This material consisted of peripheral blood mononuclear cells (PBMCs), taken when the disease was refractory, from a patient treated with antithyroid drugs. V gene TRBV12-3 or TRBV12-4 combines with J gene TRBJ1-2; a weak D match, TRBD1 (5 bases). CDR3 in amino acids: CASSLTVKGRGYTF. In DNA form, the CDR3 reads TGTGCCAGCAGTTTGACAGTGAAAGGTCGTGGCTACACCTTC.